One sample yielded the 21 T cell receptor beta chains listed below, sequenced in a study of radiation and T cells in renal cell carcinoma. The table came from immunoSEQ multiplex PCR; TCRdb's copy has only in-frame clones and leaves some out. The sample yields some 75,000 clones, roughly 82% seen once. The time point is: blood 2 weeks post-SBRT. Treatment denoted: 15 Gy SBRT to primary tumor, nephrectomy 4 weeks later. Source: blood, taken from a patient whose treatment included radiotherapy and nephrectomy. The origin of the receptors is a man aged 60-69 years with renal cell carcinoma.

Only a few counts were recorded for this clone. The chain couples TRBV19 to TRBJ1-1; D call uncertain. CDR3 size: 13 residues. V was cut by 6 bases and J by 10 bases, with 18 bases left in between. Germline V lookup: CDR1 LNHDA, CDR2 SQIVND (reference sequence). The DNA of the CDR3 is TGTGCCAGTAGGACCGACGCCACCGGAGGAGCTTTCTTT. Its protein is CASRTDATGGAFF. Drawing the rest from reference TRBV19 and TRBJ1-1, the complete variable domain is DGGITQSPKYLFRKEGQNVTLSCEQNLNHDAMYWYRQDPGQGLRLIYYSQIVNDFQKGDIAEGYSVSREKKESFPLTVTSAQKNPTAFYLCASRTDATGGAFFGQGTRLTVV.

The CDR3 spells CANRKKLAGGTDTQYF. Written as DNA, the CDR3 is TGTGCCAACCGGAAGAAGCTAGCGGGAGGCACAGATACGCAGTATTTT. The chain couples TRBV2 to TRBJ2-3, with 10 positions matching TRBD2. The V gene's germline CDR1 is SNHLY and CDR2 FYNNEI. This CDR3 is 16 amino acids long. J was trimmed by 1 base and V by 10 bases; bases with no gene match: 11.

This rearrangement joins TRBV11-3 to TRBJ2-5; D possibly corresponds to TRBD1 (5 bases). This CDR3 has 13 residues. The V gene's germline CDR1 is SGHNT and CDR2 YENEEA. V was trimmed by 4 bases and J by 5 bases, leaving 11 bases between them. CDR3 protein: CASSSSGWETQYF. CDR3 nucleotides: TGTGCCAGCAGCTCCTCAGGGTGGGAGACCCAGTACTTC.

The chain recombines TRBV7-2 with TRBJ2-3; 10 bases are a match to TRBD2. Per the germline V gene, CDR1 is SGHTA and CDR2 is FQGNSA. The CDR3 is made up of 18 amino acids. After removal of 2 bases from V and 0 bases from J, the junction contained 8 bases not matched to a gene. In nucleotides, the CDR3 is TGTGCCAGCAGCTTACAAGCGGGAGGGGTTGCTAGCACAGATACGCAGTATTTT. It encodes CASSLQAGGVASTDTQYF.

The rearrangement links TRBV29-1 to TRBJ1-2, with D possibly TRBD1 on 6 matching bases. Looked up from germline, CDR1 is SQVTM and CDR2 is ANQGSEA. The CDR3 sequence is 13 residues long. V dropped 6 bases and J dropped 6 bases, with 17 bases sitting between them. CDR3 loop: CSVASGTSDGYTF. The CDR3 coding sequence is TGCAGCGTGGCATCCGGGACATCGGATGGCTACACCTTC.

This chain joins TRBV28 and TRBJ1-5, with no clear D. CDR3 length: 15 amino acids. Germline V CDR1 and CDR2: MDHEN, SYDVKM. V lost 3 bases and J 6 bases, leaving 15 bases between the germline ends. The chain's CDR3 is CASSFGVPRGQPQHF. For the CDR3, the DNA is TGTGCCAGCAGTTTTGGGGTCCCACGGGGTCAGCCCCAGCATTTT.

This rearrangement joins TRBV6-6 to TRBJ1-5; no clear D gene. The CDR3 has 12 amino acids. The germline gives CDR1 MNHNY, CDR2 SVGAGI (reference sequence). Trimming cost V 2 bases and J 4 bases, with 3 bases left between them. The CDR3 sequence: CASSYENQPQHF. DNA of the CDR3: TGTGCCAGCAGTTACGAGAATCAGCCCCAGCATTTT.

CDR3 in amino acids: CASSQDSLIGYTF. Here the CDR3 DNA reads TGTGCCAGCAGTCAGGACAGTCTTATTGGCTACACCTTC. The rearrangement uses TRBV28 and TRBJ1-2, with a possible D match to TRBD1 (6 bases). This CDR3 has 13 residues. V lost 5 bases and J lost 7, with 14 bases in between. Germline CDR1 is MDHEN and CDR2 is SYDVKM.

This chain links TRBV29-1 with TRBJ1-2, with a possible D match to TRBD1 (6 bases). The ends were cut back, 4 bases at V and 5 bases at J, with 14 bases in the middle. This CDR3 has 13 residues. Germline V gene sequence: CDR1 SQVTM, CDR2 ANQGSEA. The CDR3: CSVAGGGQYGYTF. The DNA for the CDR3 is TGCAGCGTTGCTGGGGGGGGCCAGTATGGCTACACCTTC.

This chain uses TRBV9 with TRBJ2-5; the match to TRBD2 covers 11 bases. The V gene's germline CDR1 is SGDLS and CDR2 YYNGEE. V lost 3 bases to trimming and J lost 1 base; unmatched junction nucleotides: 2. This CDR3 comprises 15 residues. The DNA of the CDR3 is TGTGCCAGCAGCGAACTAGCGGGAGTCCAAGAGACCCAGTACTTC. Protein product: CASSELAGVQETQYF.

V gene TRBV11-3 combines with J gene TRBJ1-2; TRBD1 aligns across 7 bases. In germline, CDR1 is SGHNT, CDR2 YENEEA. V was pared by 5 bases and J by 10 bases, with 10 bases of the junction left unmatched. The CDR3 has 13 residues. For the CDR3, the DNA is TGTGCCAGCAGCCGACAGGGTATGGTTGACTACACCTTC. This encodes CASSRQGMVDYTF.

The V call is TRBV5-1, the J call TRBJ2-7; D is perhaps TRBD2 (5 bases). This CDR3 is built from 14 residues. Deletions cut 5 bases from V and 4 bases from J, with 16 bases between. Germline assignment: CDR1 SGHRS and CDR2 YFSETQ. The CDR3 DNA sequence: TGCGCCAGCAGGCGGCCCGGGATGCGGTACGAGCAGTACTTC. It translates to CASRRPGMRYEQYF.

The chain recombines TRBV6-6 with TRBJ2-5; tentatively, D is TRBD2 (5 bases). The CDR3 is 16 amino acids. Germline loops: CDR1 MNHNY, CDR2 SVGAGI (reference sequence). The ends were cut back, 0 bases at V and 1 base at J, with 12 bases in the middle. This CDR3 reads CASSYSRRALQETQYF. The CDR3 DNA sequence: TGTGCCAGCAGTTACTCGAGGCGGGCTCTCCAAGAGACCCAGTACTTC.

The rearrangement uses TRBV10-3 and TRBJ2-5; TRBD2 agrees at 14 bases. J lost 4 bases, V lost 4 bases, and 2 bases had no gene match. Germline CDR1 and CDR2: ENHRY and SYGVKD. The CDR3 is 15 residues long. The CDR3 DNA follows: TGTGCCATCAGTGGACTAGCGGGAGGGGTAGAGACCCAGTACTTC. As protein: CAISGLAGGVETQYF.

This rearrangement joins TRBV19 to TRBJ2-7; the D gene could be TRBD1 or TRBD2 (6 bases each). Germline CDR1 is LNHDA and CDR2 is SQIVND (reference sequence). Trimming removed 6 bases at V and 4 bases at J, with 13 bases between. The CDR3 loop spans 13 amino acids. The CDR3 DNA is TGTGCCAGTAGATCGGGGGCCGGTTACGAGCAGTACTTC. This encodes CASRSGAGYEQYF.

V gene TRBV11-2 combines with J gene TRBJ2-6; no clear D gene. Germline V gives CDR1 SGHAT, CDR2 FQNNGV. Trimming removed 8 bases at V and 4 bases at J, with 9 bases between. This CDR3 is 13 amino acids long. The chain's CDR3 is CASGLGGANVLTF. DNA for the CDR3: TGTGCCAGCGGCCTTGGGGGGGCCAACGTCCTGACTTTC. The whole variable domain, filled in from reference TRBV11-2 and TRBJ2-6, reads EAGVAQSPRYKIIEKRQSVAFWCNPISGHATLYWYQQILGQGPKLLIQFQNNGVVDDSQLPKDRFSAERLKGVDSTLKIQPAKLEDSAVYLCASGLGGANVLTFGAGSRLTVL.

This clone was detected a few times. V gene TRBV27 combines with J gene TRBJ1-2; 10 bases map to TRBD1. V lost 4 bases and J lost 8; bases outside the gene matches: 7. CDR1 is MNHEY and CDR2 is SMNVEV in the germline V gene (reference sequence). The CDR3 has 14 amino acids. This CDR3 is CASSSIDRGQGYTF. In DNA form, the CDR3 reads TGTGCCAGCAGTTCCATCGACAGGGGGCAGGGCTACACCTTC.

The rearrangement uses TRBV6-6 and TRBJ2-3; D call uncertain. The CDR3 totals 15 residues. V shed 2 bases and J shed 0 bases, with 9 bases lying between them. Germline V gene data show CDR1 as MNHNY and CDR2 as SVGAGI (reference sequence). The DNA for the CDR3 is TGTGCCAGCAGTTACGCCCGGACCAGCACAGATACGCAGTATTTT. It specifies CASSYARTSTDTQYF.

The chain is built from TRBV7-2 and TRBJ2-7; 8 nucleotides align to TRBD2. CDR1 is SGHTA and CDR2 is FQGNSA in the germline V gene. V was pared by 5 bases and J by 2 bases, with 8 bases of the junction left unmatched. The CDR3 length is 15 residues. The CDR3 reads CASSPTSGPAYEQYF. CDR3 DNA sequence: TGTGCCAGCAGCCCAACTAGCGGACCTGCCTACGAGCAGTACTTC.

This clone was detected a few times. The V gene is TRBV6-1, the J gene TRBJ1-5; D ambiguous. This CDR3 has 12 residues. The V gene's germline CDR1 is MNHNS and CDR2 SASEGT. Trimming shortened V by 4 bases and J by 12 bases, and 13 bases separated the two germline ends. In nucleotides, the CDR3 is TGTGCCAGCAGTGGTGGACGAAAGGGCCAGCATTTT. It is translated as CASSGGRKGQHF.

The chain is built from TRBV30 and TRBJ2-2, with a possible D match to TRBD2 (5 bases). Germline-derived CDR1 and CDR2 are GTSNPN and SVGIG (reference sequence). The CDR3 is made up of 15 amino acids. Trimming cost V 2 bases and J 4 bases, with 14 bases left between them. CDR3 sequence: CAWSPLREGTGELFF. DNA of the CDR3: TGTGCCTGGAGTCCCCTTCGGGAAGGCACCGGGGAGCTGTTTTTT.